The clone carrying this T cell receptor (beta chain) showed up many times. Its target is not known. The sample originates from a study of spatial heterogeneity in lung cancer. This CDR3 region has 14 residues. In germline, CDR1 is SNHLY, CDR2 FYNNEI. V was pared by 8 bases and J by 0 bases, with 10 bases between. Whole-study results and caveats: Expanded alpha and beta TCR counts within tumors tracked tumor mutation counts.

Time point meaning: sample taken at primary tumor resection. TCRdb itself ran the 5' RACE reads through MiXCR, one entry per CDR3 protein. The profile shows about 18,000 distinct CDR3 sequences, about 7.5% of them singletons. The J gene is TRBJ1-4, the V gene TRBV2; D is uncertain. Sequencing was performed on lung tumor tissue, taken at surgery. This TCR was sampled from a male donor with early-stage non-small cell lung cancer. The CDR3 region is CASVYRATNEKLFF. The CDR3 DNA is TGTGCCAGCGTTTACAGAGCAACTAATGAAAAACTGTTTTTT.